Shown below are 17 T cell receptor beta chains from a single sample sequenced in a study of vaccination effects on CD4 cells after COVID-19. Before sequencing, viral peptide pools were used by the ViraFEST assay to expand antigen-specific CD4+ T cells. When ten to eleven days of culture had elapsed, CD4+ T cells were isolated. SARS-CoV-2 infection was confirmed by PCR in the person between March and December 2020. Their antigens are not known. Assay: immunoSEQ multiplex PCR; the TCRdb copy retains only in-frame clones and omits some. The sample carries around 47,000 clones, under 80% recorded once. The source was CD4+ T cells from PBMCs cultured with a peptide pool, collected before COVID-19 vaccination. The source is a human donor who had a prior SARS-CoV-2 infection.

CDR3 sequence: CASLRNRGGGGQPQHF. The CDR3, as DNA: TGTGCCAGTTTGAGGAACAGGGGAGGCGGTGGACAGCCCCAGCATTTT. The rearrangement uses TRBV19 and TRBJ1-5; 7 bases are shared with TRBD1. This CDR3 contains 16 residues. Germline assignment: CDR1 LNHDA and CDR2 SQIVND (reference sequence). V shed 8 bases and J 7 bases; nucleotides not matched to a gene: 17.

The CDR3 nucleotides are TGTGCCAGCAGCCTGACTAGCGGGAGGGTAACCGGGGAGCTGTTTTTT. Encoded protein: CASSLTSGRVTGELFF. V is TRBV5-8 and J is TRBJ2-2; 14 bases are shared with TRBD2. Germline loops: CDR1 SGHTS, CDR2 YDEGEE. J gave up 5 bases and V 4 bases, and 4 bases lay outside the gene matches. The CDR3 is made up of 16 amino acids.

Here the CDR3 DNA reads TGTGCCAGTAGTGCAAGGACTAGCGGCAACACCGGGGAGCTGTTTTTT. This gives the protein CASSARTSGNTGELFF. V is TRBV19 and J is TRBJ2-2; TRBD2 aligns across 10 bases. The junction had 5 bases not matched to a gene; V was cut back by 5 bases and J by 2 bases. This CDR3 comprises 16 residues. Germline V gene data show CDR1 as LNHDA and CDR2 as SQIVND (reference sequence).

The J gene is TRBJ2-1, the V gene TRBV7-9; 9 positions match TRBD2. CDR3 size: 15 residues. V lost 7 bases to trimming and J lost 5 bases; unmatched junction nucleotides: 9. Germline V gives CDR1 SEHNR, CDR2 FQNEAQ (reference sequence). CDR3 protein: CASKILLAGDNEQFF. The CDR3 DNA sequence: TGTGCCAGCAAGATCCTTTTAGCGGGGGACAATGAGCAGTTCTTC.

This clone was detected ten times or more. CDR3 DNA sequence: TGCGCCAGCAGGCGGGACTCCTACGAGCAGTACTTC. Translated: CASRRDSYEQYF. V is TRBV5-1 and J is TRBJ2-7; D is perhaps TRBD2 (6 bases). Trimming took off 5 bases at V and 0 bases at J, with 6 bases between the two ends. The CDR3 sequence is 12 residues long. The germline gives CDR1 SGHRS, CDR2 YFSETQ. Filled out from reference TRBV5-1 and TRBJ2-7, the complete variable domain reads KAGVTQTPRYLIKTRGQQVTLSCSPISGHRSVSWYQQTPGQGLQFLFEYFSETQRNKGNFPGRFSGRQFSNSRSEMNVSTLELGDSALYLCASRRDSYEQYFGPGTRLTVT.

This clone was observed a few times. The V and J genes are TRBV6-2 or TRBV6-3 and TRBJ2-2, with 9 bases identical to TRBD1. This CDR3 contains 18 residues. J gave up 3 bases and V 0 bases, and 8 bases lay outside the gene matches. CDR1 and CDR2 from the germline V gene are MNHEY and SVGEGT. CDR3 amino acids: CASSYSFVQGAYTGELFF. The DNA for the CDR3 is TGTGCCAGCAGTTACTCGTTTGTACAGGGGGCGTACACCGGGGAGCTGTTTTTT.

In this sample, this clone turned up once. The CDR3 protein is CASSLYNVDTEAFF. The DNA of the CDR3 is TGTGCCAGCAGCTTGTATAATGTGGACACTGAAGCTTTCTTT. This chain connects TRBV5-4 to TRBJ1-1; D not resolved. Germline CDR1 is SGHNT and CDR2 is YYREEE (reference sequence). The V end was cut by 1 base, the J end by 3 bases, with 10 bases between. The CDR3 length is 14 residues.

CDR3 residues: CSASGLAGRNIDLSYNEQFF. In nucleotides, the CDR3 is TGCAGTGCTAGTGGACTAGCGGGACGGAACATAGACCTCTCCTACAATGAGCAGTTCTTC. This chain links TRBV20-1 with TRBJ2-1; 12 bases are shared with TRBD2. Unmatched junction bases numbered 15, after V lost 3 bases and J lost 0 bases. The V gene's germline CDR1 is DFQATT and CDR2 SNEGSKA (reference sequence). The CDR3 has 20 amino acids.

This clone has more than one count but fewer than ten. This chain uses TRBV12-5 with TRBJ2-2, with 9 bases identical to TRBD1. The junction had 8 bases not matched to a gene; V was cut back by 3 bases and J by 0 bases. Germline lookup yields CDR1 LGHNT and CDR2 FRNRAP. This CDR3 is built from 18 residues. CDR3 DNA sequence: TGTGCTAGTGGTTTCCCGACAGGGGGGCTCGCGAACACCGGGGAGCTGTTTTTT. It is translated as CASGFPTGGLANTGELFF.

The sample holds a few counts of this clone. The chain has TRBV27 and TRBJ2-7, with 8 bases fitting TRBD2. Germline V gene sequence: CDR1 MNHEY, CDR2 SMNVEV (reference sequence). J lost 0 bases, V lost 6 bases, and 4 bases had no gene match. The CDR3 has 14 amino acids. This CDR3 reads CASSLSGSSYEQYF. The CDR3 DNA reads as TGTGCCAGCAGCCTGAGCGGGAGCTCCTACGAGCAGTACTTC.

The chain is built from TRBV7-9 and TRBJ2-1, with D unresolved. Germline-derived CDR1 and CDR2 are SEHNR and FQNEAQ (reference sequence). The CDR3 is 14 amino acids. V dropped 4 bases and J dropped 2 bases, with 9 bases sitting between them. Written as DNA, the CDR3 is TGTGCCAGCAGCTCCTACGCTCCCTACAATGAGCAGTTCTTC. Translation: CASSSYAPYNEQFF.

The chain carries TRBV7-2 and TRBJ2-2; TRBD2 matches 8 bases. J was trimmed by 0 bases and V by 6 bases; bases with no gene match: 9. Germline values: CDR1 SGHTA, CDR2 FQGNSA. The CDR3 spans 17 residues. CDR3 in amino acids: CASRSRGAHANTGELFF. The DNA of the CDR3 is TGTGCCAGCAGATCGCGGGGGGCTCACGCGAACACCGGGGAGCTGTTTTTT.

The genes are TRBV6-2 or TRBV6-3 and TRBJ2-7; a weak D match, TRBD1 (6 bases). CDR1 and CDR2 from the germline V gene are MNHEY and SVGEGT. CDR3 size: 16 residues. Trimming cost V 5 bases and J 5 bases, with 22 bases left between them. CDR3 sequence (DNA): TGTGCCAGCAGTCCCCCCCACCGGGACATCCGCCACGAGCAGTACTTC. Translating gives CASSPPHRDIRHEQYF.

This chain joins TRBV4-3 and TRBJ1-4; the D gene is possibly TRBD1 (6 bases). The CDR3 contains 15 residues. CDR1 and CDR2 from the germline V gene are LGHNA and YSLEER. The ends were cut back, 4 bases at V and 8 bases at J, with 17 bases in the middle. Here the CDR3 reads CASSLHEGRGEKLFF. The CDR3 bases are TGCGCCAGCAGCCTCCATGAGGGGAGGGGGGAAAAACTGTTTTTT.

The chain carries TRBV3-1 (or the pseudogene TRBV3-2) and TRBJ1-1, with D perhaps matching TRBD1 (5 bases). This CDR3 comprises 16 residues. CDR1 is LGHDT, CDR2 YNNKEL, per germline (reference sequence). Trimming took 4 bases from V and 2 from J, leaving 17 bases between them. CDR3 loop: CASSPLGGGGNTEAFF. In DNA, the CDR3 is TGTGCCAGCAGCCCACTCGGTGGGGGGGGTAACACTGAAGCTTTCTTT.

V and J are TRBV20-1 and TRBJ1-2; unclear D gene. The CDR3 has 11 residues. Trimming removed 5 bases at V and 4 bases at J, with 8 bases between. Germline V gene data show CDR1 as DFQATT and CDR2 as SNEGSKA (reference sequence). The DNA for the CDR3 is TGCAGTGCTCAGGACTCCTATGGCTACACCTTC. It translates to CSAQDSYGYTF.

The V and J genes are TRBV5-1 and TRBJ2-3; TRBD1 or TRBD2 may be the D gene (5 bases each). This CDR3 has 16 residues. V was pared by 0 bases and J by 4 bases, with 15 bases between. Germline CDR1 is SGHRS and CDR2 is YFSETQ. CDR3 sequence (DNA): TGCGCCAGCAGCTTGGGGTCCCGGGGCGCCGCAGATACGCAGTATTTT. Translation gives CASSLGSRGAADTQYF.